These 14 T cell receptor beta chains were sequenced from one sample in a study of T cell repertoires in cytomegalovirus infection (dated by TCRdb to between 2018 and 2021). Data came from an Illumina HiSeq 1500. Starting from the raw public reads, TCRdb applied fastp trimming at Q25, assembled clones with MiXCR and retained in-frame beta chains. Under each unique CDR3 protein, matching rows form one entry showing the most common genes and DNA. This sample has 300,000 or so distinct CDR3 sequences in its table, and roughly a quarter of those were observed once. Clones ranked in the top ten supply 11% to 15% of the sample. The sequenced material came from PBMCs. The source of these receptors is a human donor in good health (CMV status not recorded). Some clones in this sample may be carry-over from other donors' samples.

This clonotype was seen ten or more times. The chain links TRBV7-2 to TRBJ2-7, with D possibly TRBD1 on 6 matching bases. The V gene's germline CDR1 is SGHTA and CDR2 FQGNSA. This CDR3 is built from 12 residues. The germline V and J ends were trimmed by 5 bases and 7 bases, with 12 bases remaining between them. The chain's CDR3 is CASSPTGWEQYF. The CDR3 DNA reads as TGTGCCAGCAGCCCCACAGGGTGGGAGCAGTACTTC.

This clonotype appeared a few times. V and J are TRBV5-1 and TRBJ2-1; possible D gene TRBD2, 6 bases. There are 13 residues in the CDR3. Germline lookup yields CDR1 SGHRS and CDR2 YFSETQ. Trimming stripped 4 bases from V and 8 bases from J, with 13 bases between. CDR3 in amino acids: CASSAGSSDEQFF. DNA for the CDR3: TGCGCCAGCAGCGCCGGGAGCTCGGATGAGCAGTTCTTC.

This sequence joins TRBV25-1 and TRBJ1-1, with TRBD1 as a possible D gene (5 bases). The CDR3 has 15 residues. Trimming stripped 2 bases from V and 2 bases from J, with 12 bases between. CDR1 and CDR2 from the germline V gene are MGHDK and SYGVNS. CDR3: CASSEIWGTNTEAFF. The CDR3 coding sequence is TGTGCCAGCAGTGAAATCTGGGGCACTAACACTGAAGCTTTCTTT.

This clonotype was seen repeatedly, ten times or more. The CDR3 DNA follows: TGTGCCAGCAGCTTAACGCCGATCGACTATGGCTACACCTTC. Translation: CASSLTPIDYGYTF. The V and J genes are TRBV7-3 and TRBJ1-2; D call uncertain. This CDR3 is 14 amino acids long. Trimming stripped 0 bases from V and 3 bases from J, with 8 bases between. Looked up from germline, CDR1 is SGHTA and CDR2 is FQGTGA. The full variable domain, its missing parts supplied by reference TRBV7-3 and TRBJ1-2, is GAGVSQTPSNKVTEKGKYVELRCDPISGHTALYWYRQSLGQGPEFLIYFQGTGAADDSGLPNDRFFAVRPEGSVSTLKIQRTERGDSAVYLCASSLTPIDYGYTFGSGTRLTVV.

The rearrangement uses TRBV19 and TRBJ2-3, with 10 bases lining up with TRBD2. Unmatched junction bases numbered 11, after V lost 5 bases and J lost 0 bases. CDR3 length: 18 residues. CDR1 is LNHDA and CDR2 is SQIVND in the germline V gene (reference sequence). CDR3 sequence (DNA): TGTGCCAGTAGTCTCCCACTAGCGGGGACCTCTAGCACAGATACGCAGTATTTT. Its protein product is CASSLPLAGTSSTDTQYF.

This clonotype was recorded once. The CDR3 sequence is CASSYESYNEQFF. CDR3 coding DNA: TGTGCCAGCAGTTACGAGTCCTACAATGAGCAGTTCTTC. This chain uses TRBV6-2 or TRBV6-3 with TRBJ2-1; D uncertain. Trimming pared 2 bases from V and 1 base from J, leaving 3 bases between. Germline CDR1 and CDR2: MNHEY and SVGEGT. The CDR3 runs 13 residues.

CDR3 residues: CASSLSPQTSGSYEQYF. The CDR3 nucleotides read TGTGCCAGCAGTTTATCTCCACAGACTAGCGGGAGCTACGAGCAGTACTTC. The chain couples TRBV27 to TRBJ2-7, with 12 bases identical to TRBD2. CDR3 size: 17 residues. V was clipped by 0 bases and J by 3 bases; unmatched bases: 6. Germline V CDR1 and CDR2: MNHEY, SMNVEV (reference sequence).

This clonotype was detected ten times or more. V is TRBV7-2 and J is TRBJ1-6; TRBD1 agrees at 7 bases. The junction had 11 bases not matched to a gene; V was cut back by 2 bases and J by 7 bases. The germline V gene encodes CDR1 SGHTA and CDR2 FQGNSA. The CDR3 is 17 residues long. CDR3 nucleotides: TGTGCCAGCAGCTTACAGGCAACAGGGGTGGGCAATTCACCCCTCCACTTT. It yields the protein CASSLQATGVGNSPLHF.

The table lists this clonotype with many counts. This sequence joins TRBV28 and TRBJ1-1; possible D gene TRBD1, 5 bases. The CDR3 covers 15 residues. V gave up 4 bases and J gave up 1 base, with 13 bases separating them. The V gene's germline CDR1 is MDHEN and CDR2 SYDVKM. CDR3 bases: TGTGCCAGCAGTTCACTCGGGCAGGGGAACACTGAAGCTTTCTTT. Its protein is CASSSLGQGNTEAFF. The full variable domain, in which reference TRBV28 and TRBJ1-1 provide the parts outside the CDR3, is DVKVTQSSRYLVKRTGEKVFLECVQDMDHENMFWYRQDPGLGLRLIYFSYDVKMKEKGDIPEGYSVSREKKERFSLILESASTNQTSMYLCASSSLGQGNTEAFFGQGTRLTVV.

The table lists this clonotype with a few counts. The CDR3 bases are TGCAGTCACACGGACAACGCCTATGGCTACACCTTC. Protein product: CSHTDNAYGYTF. The chain joins TRBV20-1 to TRBJ1-2, with TRBD1 as a possible D gene (5 bases). The CDR3 is 12 amino acids. The germline gives CDR1 DFQATT, CDR2 SNEGSKA (reference sequence). V was pared by 8 bases and J by 4 bases, with 14 bases between.

This chain connects TRBV11-2 to TRBJ2-5, with TRBD2 identical over 7 bases. Trimming cost V 1 base and J 2 bases; bases outside gene matches: 10. The CDR3 is made up of 17 amino acids. Germline CDR1 is SGHAT and CDR2 is FQNNGV. The CDR3 loop reads CASSLAPPSSGQETQYF. For the CDR3, the DNA is TGTGCCAGCAGCTTAGCCCCACCTTCTAGCGGACAAGAGACCCAGTACTTC. Combining the CDR3 with reference TRBV11-2 and TRBJ2-5 gives the whole variable domain EAGVAQSPRYKIIEKRQSVAFWCNPISGHATLYWYQQILGQGPKLLIQFQNNGVVDDSQLPKDRFSAERLKGVDSTLKIQPAKLEDSAVYLCASSLAPPSSGQETQYFGPGTRLLVL.

This clonotype appeared a few times. This chain links TRBV29-1 with TRBJ2-5, with 12 bases lining up with TRBD2. The J segment lost 3 bases and the V segment lost 6 bases, leaving 8 bases of the junction unmatched. The CDR3 has 15 residues. CDR1 is SQVTM and CDR2 is ANQGSEA in the germline V gene. CDR3 amino acids: CSVYGLAGTKETQYF. CDR3 coding DNA: TGCAGCGTATATGGACTAGCGGGAACAAAAGAGACCCAGTACTTC.

This clonotype was observed many times. The gene calls are TRBV6-1 and TRBJ1-1, with D possibly matching TRBD1 (6 bases). CDR1 MNHNS and CDR2 SASEGT come from the germline V gene. V shed 10 bases and J shed 1 base, with 13 bases lying between them. This CDR3 region has 13 residues. As DNA, the CDR3 is TGTGCCACACAGGGTTTTGGGAACACTGAAGCTTTCTTT. Amino acid sequence: CATQGFGNTEAFF.

Only a few counts were recorded for this clonotype. This rearrangement joins TRBV6-1 to TRBJ2-1; D gene ambiguous. Germline loops: CDR1 MNHNS, CDR2 SASEGT. V lost 7 bases and J lost 5, with 6 bases in between. The CDR3 totals 11 residues. The CDR3 nucleotides read TGTGCCAGCACTAGAAACAATGAGCAGTTCTTC. Translated, it gives CASTRNNEQFF.